This note documents a single T cell receptor beta chain sequence. The antigen is undetermined. The sample originates from a study of OX40 agonist ivuxolimab in advanced cancers. Study information: Patients were dosed intravenously with ivuxolimab at 0.01 to 10 mg/kg every 2 weeks. Three individuals attained partial responses, comprising one hepatocellular carcinoma case and two cutaneous melanoma cases.

Trimming took off 4 bases at V and 1 base at J, with 11 bases between the two ends. Per the germline V gene, CDR1 is SGHNT and CDR2 is YYREEE (reference sequence). The CDR3 runs to 14 residues. The data were produced by immunoSEQ multiplex PCR, yet TCRdb's version contains in-frame clones alone and is incomplete. Counted here are tens of thousands of clones, approximately 90% occurring once; the ten biggest clones make up 6% to 7.5%. Prior autoimmune disease or systemic immunosuppression barred patients. Overall study findings and caveats: Averaging showed that CD8+ T cells had more expanded clones than CD4+ did.

The rearrangement joins TRBV5-4 to TRBJ1-1, with a tentative D call TRBD1 (5 bases). This receptor was identified in an adult with an advanced solid tumor such as melanoma, head and neck, liver or kidney cancer. The sequencing used CD4+ or CD8+ T cells sorted from blood, collected in a trial of the OX40 agonist ivuxolimab. CDR3 loop: CASSAGRPNTEAFF. The CDR3 bases are TGTGCCAGCAGCGCGGGACGACCGAACACTGAAGCTTTCTTT.